The 25 T cell receptor beta chains in this list originate from one sample, sequenced in a study of blood T cell repertoires in COVID-19. Data came from immunoSEQ multiplex PCR; TCRdb stores just in-frame clones and leaves some out. The table records 100,000 to 150,000 clones, about 86% of them present only once. The specimen sequenced was peripheral blood. All receptors come from a woman between 50 and 59 years old with acute or convalescent COVID-19.

This clone was seen more than once but under ten times. The chain links TRBV27 to TRBJ2-7; 10 bases line up with TRBD2. Germline trimming cut 2 bases from V and 6 bases from J; bases unmatched to any gene: 7. There are 15 residues in the CDR3. Germline V gene data show CDR1 as MNHEY and CDR2 as SMNVEV (reference sequence). The chain's CDR3 is CASSLEAGGPGEQYF. Here the CDR3 DNA reads TGTGCCAGCAGTTTAGAAGCGGGGGGGCCGGGCGAGCAGTACTTC.

The V call is TRBV5-4, the J call TRBJ1-2, with 8 nucleotides matching TRBD1. Germline V CDR1 and CDR2: SGHNT, YYREEE (reference sequence). The J segment lost 0 bases and the V segment lost 4 bases, leaving 2 bases of the junction unmatched. The CDR3 spans 14 residues. The chain's CDR3 is CASSVQGANYGYTF. The DNA for the CDR3 is TGTGCCAGCAGCGTACAGGGGGCTAACTATGGCTACACCTTC.

This chain uses TRBV6-5 with TRBJ1-5; D is uncertain. CDR1 MNHEY and CDR2 SVGAGI come from the germline V gene. The CDR3 has 13 amino acids. Between the trimmed V and J ends, which lost 6 bases and 6 bases, there was a span of 12 bases. This chain's CDR3 is CASRDGSSQPQHF. DNA of the CDR3: TGTGCCAGCAGGGACGGGAGTAGTCAGCCCCAGCATTTT.

In this sample, this clone turned up a few times. The CDR3 bases are TGTGCCTGGAGTACCGGGGGGCAGCAGTACTTC. It specifies CAWSTGGQQYF. The chain has TRBV30 and TRBJ2-7; tentatively, D is TRBD2 (7 bases). The CDR3 is 11 residues long. Trimming pared 2 bases from V and 8 bases from J, leaving 10 bases between. Germline V gene lookup returns CDR1 GTSNPN and CDR2 SVGIG (reference sequence).

This chain uses TRBV28 with TRBJ2-6; D unresolved. V was cut by 5 bases and J by 1 base, with 6 bases left in between. The V gene's germline CDR1 is MDHEN and CDR2 SYDVKM. The CDR3 covers 14 residues. The CDR3 bases are TGTGCCAGCAGTATCCTGTCTGGGGCCAACGTCCTGACTTTC. The encoded protein is CASSILSGANVLTF.

The count of this clone is one. CDR3 sequence reads: CASSFSGTGVGKLFF. The CDR3 DNA follows: TGTGCCAGCAGTTTTTCCGGGACAGGGGTGGGAAAACTGTTTTTT. The chain combines TRBV27 with TRBJ1-4; 10 bases line up with TRBD1. The CDR3 totals 15 residues. Germline CDR1 is MNHEY and CDR2 is SMNVEV (reference sequence). J gave up 10 bases and V 3 bases, and 8 bases lay outside the gene matches.

This chain uses TRBV2 with TRBJ1-2; D might be TRBD1 (5 bases). This CDR3 contains 14 residues. Per the germline V gene, CDR1 is SNHLY and CDR2 is FYNNEI. V lost 5 bases to trimming and J lost 2 bases, with 12 bases between them. CDR3 amino acids: CASSRQPSNYGYTF. The CDR3 DNA is TGTGCCAGCAGTCGACAGCCCTCAAACTATGGCTACACCTTC.

The V and J genes are TRBV11-2 and TRBJ1-4; the D is unclear. With 2 bases removed from V and 5 bases from J, the gap between germline ends came to 9 bases. The CDR3 runs 14 residues. Germline V lookup: CDR1 SGHAT, CDR2 FQNNGV. CDR3 coding DNA: TGTGCCAGCAGCTTAACAGCCGGAAATGAAAAACTGTTTTTT. Translating gives CASSLTAGNEKLFF.

The V gene is TRBV23-1, the J gene TRBJ1-4; 10 bases agree with TRBD1. TRBV23-1 is an ORF, with its function uncertain. V lost 4 bases, J lost 5 bases, and 4 bases stayed unmatched. The CDR3 has 15 amino acids. CDR3 in DNA: TGCGCCAGCAGTCGGACAGGGGGTGGAAATGAAAAACTGTTTTTT. Protein product: CASSRTGGGNEKLFF.

V gene TRBV6-2 or TRBV6-3 combines with J gene TRBJ1-5; TRBD1 is a possible D gene (5 bases). Germline CDR1 MNHEY, CDR2 SVGEGT. The ends were cut back, 0 bases at V and 6 bases at J, with 12 bases in the middle. CDR3 length: 15 residues. CDR3 in DNA: TGTGCCAGCAGTTACTCAACAGGTACGCTTCAGCCCCAGCATTTT. Translating gives CASSYSTGTLQPQHF.

The chain carries TRBV5-1 and TRBJ2-1, with 11 bases fitting TRBD2. This CDR3 contains 16 residues. CDR1 and CDR2 (germline): SGHRS, YFSETQ. The ends lost 1 base at V and 10 bases at J; junction bases unmatched: 10. In DNA form, the CDR3 reads TGCGCCAGCAGCTTGAATATAGCGGGGGGGCCGAGAGAGCAGTTCTTC. Translating gives CASSLNIAGGPREQFF.

The genes are TRBV4-1 and TRBJ1-5, with 7 bases fitting TRBD1. The CDR3 spans 15 residues. J was trimmed by 2 bases and V by 4 bases; bases with no gene match: 5. Germline CDR1 and CDR2: MGHRA and YSYEKL. The CDR3 spells CASSLGQLGNQPQHF. The CDR3 coding sequence is TGCGCCAGCAGCCTGGGACAGTTAGGCAATCAGCCCCAGCATTTT.

The J gene is TRBJ1-6, the V gene TRBV10-3, with 7 bases identical to TRBD1. The trim removed 0 bases at V and 6 bases at J, leaving 5 bases unmatched. From germline, CDR1 is ENHRY and CDR2 SYGVKD. The CDR3 extends over 16 amino acids. CDR3 loop: CAISESVGGSNSPLHF. CDR3 DNA: TGTGCCATCAGTGAGTCGGTAGGGGGCTCTAATTCACCCCTCCACTTT.

The chain is built from TRBV24-1 and TRBJ2-1; TRBD2 matches at 10 bases. The V segment lost 4 bases and the J segment 6 bases; nucleotides outside the gene matches: 8. CDR1 is KGHDR and CDR2 is SFDVKD in the germline V gene. The CDR3 sequence is 16 residues long. The CDR3 is CATSDLSGGNFNEQFF. CDR3 bases: TGTGCCACCAGTGACCTTAGCGGGGGGAACTTCAATGAGCAGTTCTTC.

V is TRBV7-9 and J is TRBJ1-2; the match to TRBD1 covers 10 bases. Trimming at V came to 0 bases and at J to 4 bases, leaving 5 bases not matched to a gene. This CDR3 comprises 16 residues. In germline, CDR1 is SEHNR, CDR2 FQNEAQ (reference sequence). CDR3 residues: CASSLASGQGGYGYTF. The CDR3 DNA follows: TGTGCCAGCAGCTTAGCGAGCGGACAGGGGGGCTATGGCTACACCTTC.

This clone was observed a few times. J is TRBJ2-7 and V is TRBV2; TRBD1 matches 7 bases. There are 12 residues in the CDR3. V shed 5 bases and J 5 bases; nucleotides not matched to a gene: 3. The germline V gene encodes CDR1 SNHLY and CDR2 FYNNEI. The DNA of the CDR3 is TGTGCCAGCAGTCAGACAGGGCACGAGCAGTACTTC. It specifies CASSQTGHEQYF.

The rearrangement joins TRBV5-6 to TRBJ2-7; weak D call: TRBD1 (5 bases). Trimming removed 4 bases at V and 0 bases at J, with 8 bases between. Germline assignment: CDR1 SGHDT and CDR2 YYEEEE. CDR3 size: 13 residues. The CDR3 region has the DNA TGTGCCAGCAGCCTGACAGTCTCCTACGAGCAGTACTTC. This codes for CASSLTVSYEQYF.

This clone was seen a single time. V and J are TRBV2 and TRBJ1-4; the match to TRBD1 covers 10 bases. Looked up from germline, CDR1 is SNHLY and CDR2 is FYNNEI. The trim removed 5 bases at V and 7 bases at J, leaving 7 bases unmatched. The CDR3 has 15 amino acids. The CDR3 is CASSPGTGVFEKLFF. CDR3 nucleotides: TGTGCCAGCAGTCCCGGGACAGGGGTATTTGAAAAACTGTTTTTT.

This chain uses TRBV9 with TRBJ1-1; D is unclear. CDR3 length: 14 residues. The ends were cut back, 0 bases at V and 1 base at J, with 7 bases in the middle. In germline, CDR1 is SGDLS, CDR2 YYNGEE. The chain's CDR3 is CASSVGLQNTEAFF. CDR3 in DNA: TGTGCCAGCAGCGTAGGCTTACAGAACACTGAAGCTTTCTTT. The full variable domain, with the rest looked up from reference TRBV9 and TRBJ1-1, is DSGVTQTPKHLITATGQRVTLRCSPRSGDLSVYWYQQSLDQGLQFLIQYYNGEERAKGNILERFSAQQFPDLHSELNLSSLELGDSALYFCASSVGLQNTEAFFGQGTRLTVV.

This rearrangement joins TRBV4-1 to TRBJ2-1; D not resolved. Looked up from germline, CDR1 is MGHRA and CDR2 is YSYEKL. V lost 0 bases and J 3 bases, leaving 6 bases between the germline ends. This CDR3 is 14 amino acids long. Here the CDR3 reads CASSQDANYNEQFF. CDR3 nucleotide sequence: TGCGCCAGCAGCCAAGATGCGAACTACAATGAGCAGTTCTTC.

This clone appeared a few times. The CDR3 here is CASSPDRGGNQPQHF. The CDR3, as DNA: TGCGCCAGCAGCCCGGACAGGGGTGGCAATCAGCCCCAGCATTTT. The rearrangement links TRBV5-1 to TRBJ1-5; 9 nucleotides agree with TRBD1. CDR1 is SGHRS and CDR2 is YFSETQ in the germline V gene. J lost 2 bases, V lost 4 bases, and 4 bases had no gene match. The CDR3 runs to 15 residues.

This sequence joins TRBV30 and TRBJ1-4, with a tentative D call TRBD1 (6 bases). The CDR3 length is 11 residues. Germline values: CDR1 GTSNPN, CDR2 SVGIG (reference sequence). Trimming cost V 4 bases and J 14 bases, with 14 bases left between them. Here the CDR3 DNA reads TGTGCCTGGACTACAGGGTTGGGGCTGTTTTTT. This sequence encodes CAWTTGLGLFF. Full variable domain (rest looked up from reference TRBV30 and TRBJ1-4): SQTIHQWPATLVQPVGSPLSLECTVEGTSNPNLYWYRQAAGRGLQLLFYSVGIGQISSEVPQNLSASRPQDRQFILSSKKLLLSDSGFYLCAWTTGLGLFFGSGTQLSVL.

The table lists this clone with a count of one. The rearrangement links TRBV20-1 to TRBJ2-7; 10 bases align to TRBD2. The CDR3 covers 13 residues. CDR1 is DFQATT, CDR2 SNEGSKA, per germline (reference sequence). V was pared by 3 bases and J by 2 bases, with 1 base of the junction left unmatched. CDR3 in amino acids: CSASSGGTYEQYF. CDR3 in DNA: TGCAGTGCTAGTAGCGGGGGGACCTACGAGCAGTACTTC.

This clone was observed once. The DNA of the CDR3 is TGCGCCAGCAGCTTGGCGGAGGGAAAGATTCGGTACAATGAGCAGTTCTTC. As protein: CASSLAEGKIRYNEQFF. The chain employs TRBV5-1 and TRBJ2-1, with D tentatively TRBD2 (6 bases). The CDR3 is made up of 17 amino acids. Per germline, CDR1 SGHRS and CDR2 YFSETQ. Trimming removed 0 bases from V and 4 bases from J, with 17 bases in between.

The chain couples TRBV9 to TRBJ1-4, with D possibly matching TRBD1 (6 bases). CDR3 length: 16 amino acids. Trimming removed 4 bases at V and 3 bases at J, with 16 bases between. CDR1 and CDR2 (germline): SGDLS, YYNGEE. CDR3 protein: CASSPQRGASNEKLFF. For the CDR3, the DNA is TGTGCCAGCAGCCCCCAGCGGGGGGCGTCTAATGAAAAACTGTTTTTT. Full variable domain (outside the CDR3, taken from reference TRBV9 and TRBJ1-4): DSGVTQTPKHLITATGQRVTLRCSPRSGDLSVYWYQQSLDQGLQFLIQYYNGEERAKGNILERFSAQQFPDLHSELNLSSLELGDSALYFCASSPQRGASNEKLFFGSGTQLSVL.